This T cell receptor (beta chain) was obtained from a study of T-cell memory formation after mild COVID-19. This clonotype occurred a few times. TCRdb reanalysed the 5' RACE reads using MiXCR and keeps one entry per CDR3 protein. Among roughly 300,000 distinct CDR3 sequences listed, roughly 8% were seen once. Trimming left V 3 bases short and J 6 bases short, with 12 bases between. CDR3 length equals 14 residues. Germline-derived CDR1 and CDR2 are SGDLS and YYNGEE. Input material: PBMCs or a T cell subset sorted from them (not recorded which). The J gene is TRBJ2-2, the V gene TRBV9, with D possibly matching TRBD1 (6 bases). The receptor was derived from a man aged 18-30 years who had mild COVID-19 (a few samples of this study predate the infection). Cell type and time point are not known. The CDR3 coding sequence is TGTGCCAGCAGCGGGCAGGGGTATGCCGGGGAGCTGTTTTTT. This codes for CASSGQGYAGELFF.